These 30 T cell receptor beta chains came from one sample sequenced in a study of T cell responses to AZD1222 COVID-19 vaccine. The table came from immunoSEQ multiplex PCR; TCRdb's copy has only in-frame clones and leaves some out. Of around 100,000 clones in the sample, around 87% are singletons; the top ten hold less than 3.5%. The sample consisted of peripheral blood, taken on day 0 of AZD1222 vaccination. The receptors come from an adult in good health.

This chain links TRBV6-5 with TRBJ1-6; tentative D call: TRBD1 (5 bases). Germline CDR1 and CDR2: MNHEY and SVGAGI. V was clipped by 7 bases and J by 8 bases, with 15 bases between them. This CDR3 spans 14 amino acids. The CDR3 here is CASTPSGIYSPLHF. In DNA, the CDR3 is TGTGCCAGCACCCCATCAGGGATCTATTCACCCCTCCACTTT.

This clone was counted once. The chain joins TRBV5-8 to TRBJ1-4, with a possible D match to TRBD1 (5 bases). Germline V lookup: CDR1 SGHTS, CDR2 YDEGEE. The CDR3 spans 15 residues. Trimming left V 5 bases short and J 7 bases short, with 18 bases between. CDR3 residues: CASSRGGRSVEKLFF. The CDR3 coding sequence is TGTGCCAGCAGTCGGGGCGGCCGGTCCGTTGAAAAACTGTTTTTT. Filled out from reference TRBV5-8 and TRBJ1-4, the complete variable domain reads EAGVTQSPTHLIKTRGQQATLRCSPISGHTSVYWYQQALGLGLQFLLWYDEGEERNRGNFPPRFSGRQFPNYSSELNVNALELEDSALYLCASSRGGRSVEKLFFGSGTQLSVL.

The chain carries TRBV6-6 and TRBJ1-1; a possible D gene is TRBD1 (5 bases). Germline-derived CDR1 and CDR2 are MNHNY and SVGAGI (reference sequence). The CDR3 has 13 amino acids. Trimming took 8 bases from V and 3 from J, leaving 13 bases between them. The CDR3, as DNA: TGTGCCAGCGGCAGGGAGGGATACACTGAAGCTTTCTTT. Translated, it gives CASGREGYTEAFF.

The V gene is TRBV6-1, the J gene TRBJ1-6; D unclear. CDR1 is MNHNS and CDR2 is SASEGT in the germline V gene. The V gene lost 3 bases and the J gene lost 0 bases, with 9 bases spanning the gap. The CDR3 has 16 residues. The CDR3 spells CASSDRGSSYNSPLHF. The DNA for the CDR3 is TGTGCCAGCAGTGATCGAGGGAGCTCCTATAATTCACCCCTCCACTTT.

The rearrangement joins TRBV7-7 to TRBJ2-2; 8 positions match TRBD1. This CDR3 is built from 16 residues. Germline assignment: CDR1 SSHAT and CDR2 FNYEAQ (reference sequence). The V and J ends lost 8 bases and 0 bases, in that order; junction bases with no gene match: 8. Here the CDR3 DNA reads TGTGCCAGCGGGCCCCGGACAGGGACGAACACCGGGGAGCTGTTTTTT. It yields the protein CASGPRTGTNTGELFF.

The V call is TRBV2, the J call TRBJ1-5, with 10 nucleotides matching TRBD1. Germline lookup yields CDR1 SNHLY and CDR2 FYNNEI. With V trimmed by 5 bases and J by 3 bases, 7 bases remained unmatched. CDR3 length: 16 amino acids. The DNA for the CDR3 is TGTGCCAGCAGTAAGGGACAGGGGAGGGACAATCAGCCCCAGCATTTT. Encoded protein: CASSKGQGRDNQPQHF.

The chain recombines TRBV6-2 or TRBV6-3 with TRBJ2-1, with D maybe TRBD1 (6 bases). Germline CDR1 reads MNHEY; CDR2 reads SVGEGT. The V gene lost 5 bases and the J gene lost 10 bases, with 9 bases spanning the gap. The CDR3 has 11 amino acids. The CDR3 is CASSRRGEQFF. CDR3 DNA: TGTGCCAGCAGTCGCAGGGGCGAGCAGTTCTTC.

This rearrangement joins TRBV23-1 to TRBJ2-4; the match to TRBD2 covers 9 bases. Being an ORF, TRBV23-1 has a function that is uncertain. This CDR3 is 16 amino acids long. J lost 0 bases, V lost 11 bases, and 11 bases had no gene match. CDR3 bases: TGCGCCCTGAGCGGGGGGCCTTATCTAGCCAAAAACATTCAGTACTTC. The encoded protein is CALSGGPYLAKNIQYF.

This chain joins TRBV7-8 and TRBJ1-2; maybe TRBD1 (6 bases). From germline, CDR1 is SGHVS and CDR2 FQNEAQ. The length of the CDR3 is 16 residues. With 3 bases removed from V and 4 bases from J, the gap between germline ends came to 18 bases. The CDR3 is CASSFSPNPRGYGYTF. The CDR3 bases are TGTGCCAGCAGCTTCTCACCTAACCCCAGGGGCTATGGCTACACCTTC.

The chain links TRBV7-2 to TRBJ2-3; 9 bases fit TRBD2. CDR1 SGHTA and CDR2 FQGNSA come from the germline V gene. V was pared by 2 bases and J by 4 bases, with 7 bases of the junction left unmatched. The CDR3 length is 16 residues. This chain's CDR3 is CASSLRLAGSADTQYF. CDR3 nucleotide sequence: TGTGCCAGCAGCTTACGTCTAGCGGGGAGTGCAGATACGCAGTATTTT.

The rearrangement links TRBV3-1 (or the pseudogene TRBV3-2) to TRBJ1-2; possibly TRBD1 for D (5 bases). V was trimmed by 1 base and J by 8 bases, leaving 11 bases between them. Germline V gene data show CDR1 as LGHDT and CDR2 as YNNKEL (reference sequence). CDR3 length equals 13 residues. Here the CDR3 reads CASSQGWDGGYTF. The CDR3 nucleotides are TGTGCCAGCAGCCAAGGGTGGGACGGAGGCTACACCTTC.

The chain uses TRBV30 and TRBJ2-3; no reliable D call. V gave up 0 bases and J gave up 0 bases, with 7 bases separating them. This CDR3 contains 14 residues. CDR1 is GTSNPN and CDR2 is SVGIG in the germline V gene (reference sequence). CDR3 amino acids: CAWSVLPSTDTQYF. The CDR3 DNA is TGTGCCTGGAGTGTACTTCCTAGCACAGATACGCAGTATTTT. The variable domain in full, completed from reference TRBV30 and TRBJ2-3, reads SQTIHQWPATLVQPVGSPLSLECTVEGTSNPNLYWYRQAAGRGLQLLFYSVGIGQISSEVPQNLSASRPQDRQFILSSKKLLLSDSGFYLCAWSVLPSTDTQYFGPGTRLTVL.

CDR3 DNA: TGTGCCAGCAGTCTAGCACAGGGGGTGAACACTGAAGCTTTCTTT. Its protein product is CASSLAQGVNTEAFF. V and J are TRBV28 and TRBJ1-1, with TRBD1 matching over 8 bases. The CDR3 is made up of 15 amino acids. Germline CDR1 and CDR2: MDHEN and SYDVKM. V was clipped by 5 bases and J by 0 bases; unmatched bases: 5.

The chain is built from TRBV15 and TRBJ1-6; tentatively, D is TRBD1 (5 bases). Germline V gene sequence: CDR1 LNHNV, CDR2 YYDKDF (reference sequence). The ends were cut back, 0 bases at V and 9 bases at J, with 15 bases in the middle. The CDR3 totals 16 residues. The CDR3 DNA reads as TGTGCCACCAGCAGAGATAGGCCAGGGCAGGGTTCACCCCTCCACTTT. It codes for CATSRDRPGQGSPLHF.

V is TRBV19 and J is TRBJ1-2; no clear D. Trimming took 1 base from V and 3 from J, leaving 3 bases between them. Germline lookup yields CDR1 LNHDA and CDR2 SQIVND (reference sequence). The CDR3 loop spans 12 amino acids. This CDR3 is CASSIGDYGYTF. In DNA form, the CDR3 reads TGTGCCAGTAGTATAGGAGACTATGGCTACACCTTC.

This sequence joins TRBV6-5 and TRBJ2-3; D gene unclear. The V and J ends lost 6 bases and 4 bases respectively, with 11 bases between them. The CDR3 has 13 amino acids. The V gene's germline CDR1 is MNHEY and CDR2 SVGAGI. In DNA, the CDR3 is TGTGCCAGCAGCCGCACCCGGGCAGATACGCAGTATTTT. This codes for CASSRTRADTQYF.

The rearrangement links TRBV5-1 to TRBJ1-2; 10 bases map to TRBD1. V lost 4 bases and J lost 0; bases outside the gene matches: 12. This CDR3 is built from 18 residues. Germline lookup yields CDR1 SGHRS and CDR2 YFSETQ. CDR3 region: CASSPHTGTGDANYGYTF. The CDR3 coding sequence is TGCGCCAGCAGCCCGCACACCGGGACAGGGGACGCTAACTATGGCTACACCTTC.

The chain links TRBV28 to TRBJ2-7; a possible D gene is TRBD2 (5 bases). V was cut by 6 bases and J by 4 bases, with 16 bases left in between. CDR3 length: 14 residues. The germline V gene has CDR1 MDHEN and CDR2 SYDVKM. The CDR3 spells CASRRALANYEQYF. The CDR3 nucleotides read TGTGCCAGCAGACGGGCCCTAGCCAATTACGAGCAGTACTTC.

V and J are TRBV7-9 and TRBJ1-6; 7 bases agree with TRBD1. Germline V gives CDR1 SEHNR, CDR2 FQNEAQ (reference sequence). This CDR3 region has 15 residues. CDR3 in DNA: TGTGCAGCAGGTATGGAACCGGGACAGAATTCACCCCTCCACTTT. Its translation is CAAGMEPGQNSPLHF.

The CDR3 loop reads CASSLGYDTEAFF. As DNA, the CDR3 is TGTGCCAGCAGCTTGGGATACGACACTGAAGCTTTCTTT. The chain uses TRBV5-8 and TRBJ1-1; no clear D gene. There are 13 residues in the CDR3. CDR1 SGHTS and CDR2 YDEGEE come from the germline V gene. V gave up 0 bases and J gave up 3 bases, with 6 bases separating them.

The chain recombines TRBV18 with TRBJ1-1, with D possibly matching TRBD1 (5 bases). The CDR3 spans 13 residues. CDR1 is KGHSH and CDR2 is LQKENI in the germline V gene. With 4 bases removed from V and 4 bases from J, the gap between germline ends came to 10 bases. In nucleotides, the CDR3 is TGTGCCAGCTCACTGGGGGAGGGCACTGAAGCTTTCTTT. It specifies CASSLGEGTEAFF.

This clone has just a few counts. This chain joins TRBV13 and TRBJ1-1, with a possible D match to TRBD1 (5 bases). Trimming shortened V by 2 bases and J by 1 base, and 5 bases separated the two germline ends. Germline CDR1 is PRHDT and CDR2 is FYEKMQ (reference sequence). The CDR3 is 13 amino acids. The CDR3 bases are TGTGCCAGCAGCTTACAGGGGAACACTGAAGCTTTCTTT. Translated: CASSLQGNTEAFF.

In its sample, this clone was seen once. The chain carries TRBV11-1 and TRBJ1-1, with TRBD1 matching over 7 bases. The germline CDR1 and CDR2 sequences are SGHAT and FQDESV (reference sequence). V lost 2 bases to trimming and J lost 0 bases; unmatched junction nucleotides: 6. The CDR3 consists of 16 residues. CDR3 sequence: CASSLPGGEMNTEAFF. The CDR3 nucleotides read TGTGCCAGCAGCTTACCAGGGGGAGAGATGAACACTGAAGCTTTCTTT.

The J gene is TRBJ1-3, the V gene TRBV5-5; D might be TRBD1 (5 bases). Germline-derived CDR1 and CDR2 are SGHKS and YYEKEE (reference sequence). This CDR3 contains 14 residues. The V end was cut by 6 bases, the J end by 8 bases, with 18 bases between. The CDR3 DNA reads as TGTGCCAGCAACGAACGGGCTCTAGGGGACACCATATATTTT. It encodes CASNERALGDTIYF.

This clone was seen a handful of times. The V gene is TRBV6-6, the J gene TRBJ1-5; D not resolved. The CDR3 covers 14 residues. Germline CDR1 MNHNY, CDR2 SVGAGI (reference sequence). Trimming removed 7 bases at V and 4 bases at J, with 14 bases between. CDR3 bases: TGTGCCAGCAACCCGAGCGTGGGAAATCAGCCCCAGCATTTT. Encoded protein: CASNPSVGNQPQHF.

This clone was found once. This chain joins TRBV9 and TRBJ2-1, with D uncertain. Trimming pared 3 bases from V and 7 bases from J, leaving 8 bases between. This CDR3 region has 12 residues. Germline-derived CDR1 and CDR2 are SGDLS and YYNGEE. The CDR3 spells CASSALVNEQFF. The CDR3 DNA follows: TGTGCCAGCAGCGCCCTAGTGAATGAGCAGTTCTTC.

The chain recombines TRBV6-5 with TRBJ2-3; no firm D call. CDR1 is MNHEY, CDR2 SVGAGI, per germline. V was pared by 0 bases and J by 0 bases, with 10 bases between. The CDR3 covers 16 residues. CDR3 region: CASSYSASASTDTQYF. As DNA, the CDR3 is TGTGCCAGCAGTTACTCGGCGAGCGCCAGCACAGATACGCAGTATTTT.

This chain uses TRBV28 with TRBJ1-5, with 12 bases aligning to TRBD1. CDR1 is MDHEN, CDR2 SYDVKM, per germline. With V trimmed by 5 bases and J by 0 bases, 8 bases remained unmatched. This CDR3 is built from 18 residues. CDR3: CASSPRDRGRGSNQPQHF. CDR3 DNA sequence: TGTGCCAGCAGTCCCCGGGACAGGGGGCGAGGTAGCAATCAGCCCCAGCATTTT.

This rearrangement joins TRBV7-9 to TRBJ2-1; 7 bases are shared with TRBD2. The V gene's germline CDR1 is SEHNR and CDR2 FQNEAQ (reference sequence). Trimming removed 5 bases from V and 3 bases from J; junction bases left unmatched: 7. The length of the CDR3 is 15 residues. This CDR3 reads CASSPWGGNYNEQFF. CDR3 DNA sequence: TGTGCCAGCAGCCCCTGGGGGGGGAACTACAATGAGCAGTTCTTC.

This CDR3 reads CASSLSGTGGTEAFF. The CDR3 bases are TGTGCCAGCAGTCTCTCCGGGACAGGGGGCACTGAAGCTTTCTTT. J is TRBJ1-1 and V is TRBV6-5; 11 bases align to TRBD1. CDR1 MNHEY and CDR2 SVGAGI come from the germline V gene. The CDR3 loop spans 15 amino acids. Germline trimming cut 5 bases from V and 4 bases from J; bases unmatched to any gene: 6.